This T cell receptor beta chain was recorded in a study of PD-1 blockade in classical Hodgkin lymphoma. The CDR3 length is 17 residues. Germline V CDR1 and CDR2: MNHEY, SMNVEV (reference sequence). With 2 bases removed from V and 0 bases from J, the gap between germline ends came to 16 bases. Produced via immunoSEQ multiplex PCR; TCRdb's table is partial and in-frame only. The sample yields 45,000 to 65,000 clones, about two thirds seen once. Each and every patient relapsed after autologous stem cell transplantation, and patients got differing brentuximab vedotin exposure. This sequence joins TRBV27 and TRBJ1-2, with D unclear. The TCR comes from a human donor with classical Hodgkin lymphoma. The sample was peripheral blood mononuclear cells (PBMCs), taken before the second cycle of nivolumab. The CDR3 loop is CASSLVLEVPPNYGYTF. In nucleotides, the CDR3 is TGTGCCAGCAGTTTAGTATTAGAGGTACCCCCTAACTATGGCTACACCTTC.